This TCR beta chain was recovered during a study of blood T cell repertoires in COVID-19. Study-wide context: Collection of acute and convalescent COVID-19 samples took place in the United States, Italy and Spain.

The CDR3 spans 13 residues. The ends were cut back, 6 bases at V and 3 bases at J, with 11 bases in the middle. Germline V gives CDR1 SGHAT, CDR2 FQDESV (reference sequence). During active infection, Seattle patients enrolled and were then monitored through disease. This clone was observed once. TCRdb's table, derived via immunoSEQ multiplex PCR, lists solely in-frame clones and lacks some. The sample records nearly 250,000 clones, about 82% being singletons. The sequence came from an elderly woman with COVID-19, enrolled during active disease. The sample comprised peripheral blood. The chain couples TRBV11-1 to TRBJ2-5, with D possibly TRBD2 on 5 matching bases. The CDR3 region has the DNA TGTGCCAGCAGTTTTGGACTCAAAGAGACCCAGTACTTC. Its translation: CASSFGLKETQYF.